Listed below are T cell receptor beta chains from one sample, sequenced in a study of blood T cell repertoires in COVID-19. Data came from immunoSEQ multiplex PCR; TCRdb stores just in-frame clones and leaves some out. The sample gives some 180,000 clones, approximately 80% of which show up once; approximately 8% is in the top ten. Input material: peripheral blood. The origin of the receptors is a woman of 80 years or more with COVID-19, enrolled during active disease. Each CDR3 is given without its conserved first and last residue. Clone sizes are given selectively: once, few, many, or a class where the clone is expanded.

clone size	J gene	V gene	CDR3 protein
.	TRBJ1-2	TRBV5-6	ASSLVGAYAYGYT
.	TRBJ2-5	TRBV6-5	ASHGGTLQETQY
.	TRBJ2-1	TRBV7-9	ASSLAGGSEQF
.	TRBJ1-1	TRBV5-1	ASRWAGGMNTEAF
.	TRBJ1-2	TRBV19	ASTDRSSNYGYT
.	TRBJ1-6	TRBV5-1	ASSLVTRYNSPLH
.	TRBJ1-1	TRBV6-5	ASKRTGGGGTEAF
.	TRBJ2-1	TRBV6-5	ASSYRGQGQF
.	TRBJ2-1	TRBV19	ASRRGVSYNEQF
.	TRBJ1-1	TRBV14	ASSQVLYTEAF
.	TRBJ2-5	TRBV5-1	ASSLEGQQETQY
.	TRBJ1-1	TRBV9	AGPAAF
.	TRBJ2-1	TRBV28	ASSRYSEQF
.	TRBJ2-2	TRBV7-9	ASSQEAGNTGELF
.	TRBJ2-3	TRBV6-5	ASGVLRATDTQY
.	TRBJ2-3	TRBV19	ASSIDRSGRSTDTQY
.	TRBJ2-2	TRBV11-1	ASSSRLPNTGELF
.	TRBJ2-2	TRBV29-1	SVSRQGSTGELF
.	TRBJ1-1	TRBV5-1	ASSSTGVNTEAF
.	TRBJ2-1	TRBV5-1	ASSWGLAGGQYNEQF
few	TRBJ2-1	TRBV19	ASSMDTGAYNEQF
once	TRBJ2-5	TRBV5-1	ASSPGLAGEELY
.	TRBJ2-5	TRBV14	ASSQDRWLEETQY
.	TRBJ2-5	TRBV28	ASRKGLSETQY
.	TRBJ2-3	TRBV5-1	ASSTGTSWGDTQY
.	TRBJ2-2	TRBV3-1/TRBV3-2	ASAIQGFAGELF
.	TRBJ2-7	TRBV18	ASLLGTSGSKQY
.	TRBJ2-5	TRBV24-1	ATSDPRLGETQY
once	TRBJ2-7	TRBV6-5	ASSGPGISYEQY
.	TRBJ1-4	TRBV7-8	ASSSPAGGDDNEKLF
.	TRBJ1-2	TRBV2	ASSEAARDRGYT
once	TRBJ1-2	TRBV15	ATSRDRNPIYGYT
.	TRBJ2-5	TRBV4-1	ASSQGVAAQETQY
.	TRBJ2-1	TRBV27	ASGIGLAGGPYNEQF
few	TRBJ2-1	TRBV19	ASTTTGAQDEQF
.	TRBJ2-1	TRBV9	ASSPLTSGPYNEQF
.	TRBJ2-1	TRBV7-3	ASSLALAGFNEQF
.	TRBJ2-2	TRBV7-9	ASSLAAGAYTGELF
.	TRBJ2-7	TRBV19	ASSPGDRYYEQY
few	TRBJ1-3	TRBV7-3	ASSAGQAENTIY
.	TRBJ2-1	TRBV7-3	ASSLSRPAGKSYNEQF
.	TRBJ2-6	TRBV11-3	ASSLVSGAGANVLT
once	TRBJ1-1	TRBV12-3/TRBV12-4	ASSLVLGAAF
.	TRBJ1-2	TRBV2	ASSDPGQINYGYT
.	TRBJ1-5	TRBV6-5	ASGQGAGNQPQH
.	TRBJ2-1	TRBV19	ASGTLSSYNEQF
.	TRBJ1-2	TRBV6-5	ASSYSRNANYGYT
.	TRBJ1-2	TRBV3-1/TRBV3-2	ASSTRGQEGGGYT
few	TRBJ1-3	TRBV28	ASSLGQYNTIY
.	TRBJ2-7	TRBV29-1	SAAPGTGDYEQY
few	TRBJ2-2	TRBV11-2	ASSLVGTGELF